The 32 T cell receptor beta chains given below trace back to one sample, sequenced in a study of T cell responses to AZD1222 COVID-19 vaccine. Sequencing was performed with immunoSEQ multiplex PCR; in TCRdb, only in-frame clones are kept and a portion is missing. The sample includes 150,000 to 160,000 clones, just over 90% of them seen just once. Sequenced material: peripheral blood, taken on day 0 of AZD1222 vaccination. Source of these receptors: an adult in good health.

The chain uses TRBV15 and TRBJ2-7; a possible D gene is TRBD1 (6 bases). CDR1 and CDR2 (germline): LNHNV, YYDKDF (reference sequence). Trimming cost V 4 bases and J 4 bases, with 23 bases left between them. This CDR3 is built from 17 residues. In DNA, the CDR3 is TGTGCCACCAGCACCATAATAAAACAGGGCTCCGAATACGAGCAGTACTTC. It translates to CATSTIIKQGSEYEQYF. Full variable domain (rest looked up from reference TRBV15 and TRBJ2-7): DAMVIQNPRYQVTQFGKPVTLSCSQTLNHNVMYWYQQKSSQAPKLLFHYYDKDFNNEADTPDNFQSRRPNTSFCFLDIRSPGLGDTAMYLCATSTIIKQGSEYEQYFGPGTRLTVT.

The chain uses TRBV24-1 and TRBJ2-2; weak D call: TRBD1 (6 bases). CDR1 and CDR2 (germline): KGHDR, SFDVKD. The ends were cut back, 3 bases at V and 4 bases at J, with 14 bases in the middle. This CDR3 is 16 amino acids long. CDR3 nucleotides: TGTGCCACCAGTGATGTGGGGGCCGGAACCACCGGGGAGCTGTTTTTT. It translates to CATSDVGAGTTGELFF.

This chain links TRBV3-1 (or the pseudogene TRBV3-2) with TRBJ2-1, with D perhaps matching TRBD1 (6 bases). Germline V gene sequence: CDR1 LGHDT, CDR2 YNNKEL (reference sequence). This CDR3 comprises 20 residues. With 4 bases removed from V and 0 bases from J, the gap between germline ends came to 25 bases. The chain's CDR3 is CASSPSEDSPINSSYNEQFF. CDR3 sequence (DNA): TGTGCCAGCAGCCCCTCTGAGGACAGTCCAATTAATAGCTCCTACAATGAGCAGTTCTTC.

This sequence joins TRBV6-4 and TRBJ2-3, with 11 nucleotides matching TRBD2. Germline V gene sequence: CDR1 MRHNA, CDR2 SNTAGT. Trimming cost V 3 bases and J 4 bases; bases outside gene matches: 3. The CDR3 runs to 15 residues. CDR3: CASSETSGSSDTQYF. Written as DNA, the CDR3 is TGTGCCAGCAGTGAAACTAGCGGGAGTTCAGATACGCAGTATTTT.

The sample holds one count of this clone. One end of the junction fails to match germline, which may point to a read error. DNA for the CDR3: TGTGCTAGCAGCTTAGAGGACAGGGGGCTCGGGGAGACCCAGTACTTC. Translated: CASSLEDRGLGETQYF. The chain is built from TRBV7-7 and TRBJ2-5; 11 nucleotides agree with TRBD1. This CDR3 has 16 residues. Germline CDR1 is SSHAT and CDR2 is FNYEAQ (reference sequence).

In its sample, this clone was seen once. CDR3 coding DNA: TGTGCCAGCAGTTACTCCGGAGGGGATTATCGCCCCCTCCACTTT. Protein: CASSYSGGDYRPLHF. J is TRBJ1-6 and V is TRBV6-5, with TRBD1 as a possible D gene (5 bases). Germline values: CDR1 MNHEY, CDR2 SVGAGI. The V gene lost 0 bases and the J gene lost 13 bases, with 16 bases spanning the gap. This CDR3 is 15 amino acids long.

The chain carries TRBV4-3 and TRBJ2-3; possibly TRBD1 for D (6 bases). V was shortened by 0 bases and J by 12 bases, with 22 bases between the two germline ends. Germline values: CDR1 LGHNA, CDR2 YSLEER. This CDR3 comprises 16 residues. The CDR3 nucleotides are TGCGCCAGCAGCCAAGATATCACTCTTAGAGGGGGTATCCAGTATTTT. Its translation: CASSQDITLRGGIQYF.

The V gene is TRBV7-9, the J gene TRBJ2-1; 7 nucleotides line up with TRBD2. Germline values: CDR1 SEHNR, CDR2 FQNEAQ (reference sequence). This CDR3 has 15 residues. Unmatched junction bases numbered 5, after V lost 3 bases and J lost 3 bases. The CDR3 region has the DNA TGTGCCAGCAGCTTCGACGGGAGGAACTACAATGAGCAGTTCTTC. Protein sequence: CASSFDGRNYNEQFF.

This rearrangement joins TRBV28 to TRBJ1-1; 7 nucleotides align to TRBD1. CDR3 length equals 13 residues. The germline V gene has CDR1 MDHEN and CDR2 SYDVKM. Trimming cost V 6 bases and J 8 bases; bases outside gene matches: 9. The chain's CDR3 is CASSPSGGKEAFF. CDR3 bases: TGTGCCAGCAGCCCTTCAGGGGGTAAGGAAGCTTTCTTT.

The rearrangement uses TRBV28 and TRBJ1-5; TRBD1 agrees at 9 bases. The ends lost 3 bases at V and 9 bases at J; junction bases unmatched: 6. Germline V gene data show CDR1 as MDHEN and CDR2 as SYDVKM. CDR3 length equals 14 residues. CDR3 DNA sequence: TGTGCCAGCAGTTTGGGGACAGGGATGGGGCCCCAGCATTTT. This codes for CASSLGTGMGPQHF.

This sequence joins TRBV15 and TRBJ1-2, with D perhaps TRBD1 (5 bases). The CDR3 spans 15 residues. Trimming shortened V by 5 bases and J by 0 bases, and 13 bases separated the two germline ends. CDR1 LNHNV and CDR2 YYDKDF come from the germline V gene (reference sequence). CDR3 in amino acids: CATSGPQGANYGYTF. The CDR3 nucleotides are TGTGCCACCAGCGGCCCTCAGGGAGCTAACTATGGCTACACCTTC.

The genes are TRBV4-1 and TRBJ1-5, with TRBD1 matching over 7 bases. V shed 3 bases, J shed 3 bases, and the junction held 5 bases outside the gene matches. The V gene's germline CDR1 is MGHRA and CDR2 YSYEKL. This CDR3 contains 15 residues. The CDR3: CASSQVGQANQPQHF. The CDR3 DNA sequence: TGCGCCAGCAGCCAGGTAGGACAGGCCAATCAGCCCCAGCATTTT.

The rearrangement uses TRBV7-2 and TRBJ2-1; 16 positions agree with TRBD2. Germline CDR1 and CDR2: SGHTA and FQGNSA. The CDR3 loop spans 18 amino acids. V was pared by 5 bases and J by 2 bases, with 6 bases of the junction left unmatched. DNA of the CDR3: TGTGCCAGCAGCAAGGGACTAGCGGGAGGGCCCACCTACAATGAGCAGTTCTTC. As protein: CASSKGLAGGPTYNEQFF. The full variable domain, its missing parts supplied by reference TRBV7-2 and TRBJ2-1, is GAGVSQSPSNKVTEKGKDVELRCDPISGHTALYWYRQSLGQGLEFLIYFQGNSAPDKSGLPSDRFSAERTGGSVSTLTIQRTQQEDSAVYLCASSKGLAGGPTYNEQFFGPGTRLTVL.

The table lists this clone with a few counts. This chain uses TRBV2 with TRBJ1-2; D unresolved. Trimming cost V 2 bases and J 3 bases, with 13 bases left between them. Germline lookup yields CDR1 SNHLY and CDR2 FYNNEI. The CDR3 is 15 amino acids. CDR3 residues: CASSEWRAVYYGYTF. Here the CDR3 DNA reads TGTGCCAGCAGTGAATGGAGGGCAGTCTACTATGGCTACACCTTC.

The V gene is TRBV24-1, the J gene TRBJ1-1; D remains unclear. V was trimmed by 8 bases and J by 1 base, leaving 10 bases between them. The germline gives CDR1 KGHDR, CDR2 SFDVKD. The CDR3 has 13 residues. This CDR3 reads CATMRAGNTEAFF. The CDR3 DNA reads TGTGCCACCATGAGGGCGGGGAACACTGAAGCTTTCTTT.

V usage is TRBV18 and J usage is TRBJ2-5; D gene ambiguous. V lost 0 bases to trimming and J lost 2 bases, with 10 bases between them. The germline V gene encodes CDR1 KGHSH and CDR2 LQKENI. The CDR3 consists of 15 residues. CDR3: CASSPPGTMQETQYF. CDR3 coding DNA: TGTGCCAGCTCACCACCCGGCACCATGCAAGAGACCCAGTACTTC.

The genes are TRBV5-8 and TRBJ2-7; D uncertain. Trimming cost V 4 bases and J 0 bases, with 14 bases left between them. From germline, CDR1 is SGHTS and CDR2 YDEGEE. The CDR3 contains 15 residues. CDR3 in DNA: TGTGCCAGCAGCCCATACACTACCCTCTCCTACGAGCAGTACTTC. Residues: CASSPYTTLSYEQYF.

The CDR3 bases are TGTGCCAGCAGTTTAGGGGGGGATCAGCCCCAGCATTTT. Its protein product is CASSLGGDQPQHF. The gene calls are TRBV12-3 or TRBV12-4 and TRBJ1-5; maybe TRBD1 (5 bases). The CDR3 consists of 13 residues. The ends were cut back, 1 base at V and 5 bases at J, with 6 bases in the middle.

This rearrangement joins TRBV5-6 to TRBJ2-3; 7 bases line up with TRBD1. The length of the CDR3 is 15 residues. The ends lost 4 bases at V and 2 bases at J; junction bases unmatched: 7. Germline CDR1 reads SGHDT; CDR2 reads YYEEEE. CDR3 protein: CASSDRQGYTDTQYF. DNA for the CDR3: TGTGCCAGCAGCGACAGACAGGGATACACAGATACGCAGTATTTT.

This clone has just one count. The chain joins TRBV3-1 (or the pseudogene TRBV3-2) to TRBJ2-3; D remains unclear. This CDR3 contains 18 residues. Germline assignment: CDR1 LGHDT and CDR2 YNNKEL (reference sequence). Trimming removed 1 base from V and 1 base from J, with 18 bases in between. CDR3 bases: TGTGCCAGCAGCCAAGCCTCCGAATGGGGTCGGGGCACAGATACGCAGTATTTT. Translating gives CASSQASEWGRGTDTQYF.

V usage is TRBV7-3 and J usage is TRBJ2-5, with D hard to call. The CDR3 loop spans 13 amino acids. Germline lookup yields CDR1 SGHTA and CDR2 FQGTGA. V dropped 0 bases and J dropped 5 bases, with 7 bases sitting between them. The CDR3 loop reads CASSLTVGETQYF. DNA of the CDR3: TGTGCCAGCAGCTTAACGGTTGGGGAGACCCAGTACTTC.

CDR3 protein: CASSSPLAGDSYEQYF. The CDR3 nucleotides read TGTGCCAGCAGCTCCCCCCTAGCGGGAGACTCCTACGAGCAGTACTTC. This sequence joins TRBV7-9 and TRBJ2-7; 10 nucleotides match TRBD2. Germline V lookup: CDR1 SEHNR, CDR2 FQNEAQ (reference sequence). The CDR3 is 16 residues long. Trimming took 4 bases from V and 0 from J; bases not matched to a gene: 6.

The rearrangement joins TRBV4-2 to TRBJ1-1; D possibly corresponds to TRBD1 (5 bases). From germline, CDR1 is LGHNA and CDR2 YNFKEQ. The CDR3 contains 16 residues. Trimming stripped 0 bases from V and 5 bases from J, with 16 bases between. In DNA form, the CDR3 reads TGTGCCAGCAGCCAAGAAGTGGGGGGATTAGAAACTGAAGCTTTCTTT. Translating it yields CASSQEVGGLETEAFF.

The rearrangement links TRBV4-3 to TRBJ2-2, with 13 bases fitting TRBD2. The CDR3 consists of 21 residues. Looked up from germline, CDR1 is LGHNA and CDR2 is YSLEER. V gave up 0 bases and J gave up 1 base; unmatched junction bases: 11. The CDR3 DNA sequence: TGCGCCAGCAGCCAAGACCTTGGGACTAGCGGGATATTAGGGAACACCGGGGAGCTGTTTTTT. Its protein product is CASSQDLGTSGILGNTGELFF.

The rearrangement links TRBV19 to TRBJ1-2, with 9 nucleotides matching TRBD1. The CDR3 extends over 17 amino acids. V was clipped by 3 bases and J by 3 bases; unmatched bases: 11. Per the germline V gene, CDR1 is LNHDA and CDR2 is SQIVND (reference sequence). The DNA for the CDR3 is TGTGCCAGTAGTATGTCCGGGACAGGGTTTGCGGACTATGGCTACACCTTC. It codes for CASSMSGTGFADYGYTF.

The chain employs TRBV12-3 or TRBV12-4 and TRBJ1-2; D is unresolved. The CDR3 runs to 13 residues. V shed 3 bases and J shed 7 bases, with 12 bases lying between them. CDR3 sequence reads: CASSFRLPSGYTF. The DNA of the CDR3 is TGTGCCAGCAGTTTCCGGCTCCCAAGTGGCTACACCTTC.

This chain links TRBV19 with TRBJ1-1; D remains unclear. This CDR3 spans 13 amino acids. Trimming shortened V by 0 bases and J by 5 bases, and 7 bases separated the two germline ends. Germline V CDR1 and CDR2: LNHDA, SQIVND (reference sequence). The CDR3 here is CASSIDLVTEAFF. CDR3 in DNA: TGTGCCAGTAGTATAGATCTGGTAACTGAAGCTTTCTTT.

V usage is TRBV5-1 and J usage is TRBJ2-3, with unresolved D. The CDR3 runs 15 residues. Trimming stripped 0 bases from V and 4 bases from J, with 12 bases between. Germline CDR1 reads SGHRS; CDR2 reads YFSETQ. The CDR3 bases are TGCGCCAGCAGCTTGGGATTCCCACAGTCAGATACGCAGTATTTT. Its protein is CASSLGFPQSDTQYF.

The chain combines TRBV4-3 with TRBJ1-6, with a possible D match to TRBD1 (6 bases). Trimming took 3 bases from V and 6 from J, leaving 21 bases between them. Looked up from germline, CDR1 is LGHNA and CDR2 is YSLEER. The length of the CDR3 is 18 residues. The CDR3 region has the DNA TGCGCCAGCAGCCATCGAATCCGGGACAATTCTTTTAATTCACCCCTCCACTTT. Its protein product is CASSHRIRDNSFNSPLHF.

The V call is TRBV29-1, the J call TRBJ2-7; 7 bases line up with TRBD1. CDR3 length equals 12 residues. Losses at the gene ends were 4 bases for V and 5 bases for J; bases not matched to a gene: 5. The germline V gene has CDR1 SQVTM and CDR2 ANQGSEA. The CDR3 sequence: CSVGQGLDEQYF. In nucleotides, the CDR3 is TGCAGCGTTGGACAGGGTCTCGACGAGCAGTACTTC.

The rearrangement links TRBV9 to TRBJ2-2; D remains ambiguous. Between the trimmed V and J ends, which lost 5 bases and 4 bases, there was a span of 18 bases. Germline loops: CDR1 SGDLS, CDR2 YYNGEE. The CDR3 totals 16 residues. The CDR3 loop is CASRTRARRSTGELFF. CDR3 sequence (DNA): TGTGCCAGCAGGACACGTGCTAGACGGTCCACCGGGGAGCTGTTTTTT. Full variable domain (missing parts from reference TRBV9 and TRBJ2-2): DSGVTQTPKHLITATGQRVTLRCSPRSGDLSVYWYQQSLDQGLQFLIQYYNGEERAKGNILERFSAQQFPDLHSELNLSSLELGDSALYFCASRTRARRSTGELFFGEGSRLTVL.

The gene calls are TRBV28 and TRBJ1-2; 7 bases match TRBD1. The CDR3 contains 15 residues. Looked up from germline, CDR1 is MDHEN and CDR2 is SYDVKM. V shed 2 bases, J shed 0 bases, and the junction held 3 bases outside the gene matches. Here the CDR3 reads CASSLGGTANYGYTF. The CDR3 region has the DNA TGTGCCAGCAGTTTAGGGGGGACAGCTAACTATGGCTACACCTTC.